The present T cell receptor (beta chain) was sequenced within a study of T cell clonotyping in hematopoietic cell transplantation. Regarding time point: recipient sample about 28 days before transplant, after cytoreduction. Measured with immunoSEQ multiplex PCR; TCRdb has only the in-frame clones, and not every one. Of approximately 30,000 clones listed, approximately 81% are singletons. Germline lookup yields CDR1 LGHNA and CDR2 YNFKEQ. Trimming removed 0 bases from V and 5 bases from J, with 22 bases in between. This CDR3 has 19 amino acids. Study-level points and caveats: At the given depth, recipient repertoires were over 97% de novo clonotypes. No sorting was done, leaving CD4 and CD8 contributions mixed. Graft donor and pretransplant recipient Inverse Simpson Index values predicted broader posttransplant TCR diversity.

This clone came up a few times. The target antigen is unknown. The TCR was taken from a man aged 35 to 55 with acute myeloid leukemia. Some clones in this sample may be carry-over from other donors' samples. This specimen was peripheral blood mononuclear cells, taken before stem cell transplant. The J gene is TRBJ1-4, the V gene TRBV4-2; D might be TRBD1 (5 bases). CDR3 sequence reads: CASSQDRQSFQAVNEKLFF. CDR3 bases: TGTGCCAGCAGCCAAGATAGACAGAGCTTTCAGGCGGTGAATGAAAAACTGTTTTTT.